The subject of this entry is one T cell receptor beta chain. This specimen comes from a study of Graves' ophthalmopathy and Graves' hyperthyroidism. Germline V gives CDR1 SGDLS, CDR2 YYNGEE. The CDR3 is made up of 14 amino acids. Trimming stripped 7 bases from V and 5 bases from J, with 19 bases between. From RNA, the CDR3 regions of TCR beta chains were amplified and sequenced. First-round RT-PCR with HTBI primers preceded a second-round multiplex PCR. TCRdb reprocessed the multiplex PCR reads via MiXCR and lists one record per CDR3 protein. Among some 750,000 distinct CDR3 sequences, 40% were seen once, and the ten largest hold 44%.

The sequenced sample was peripheral blood. V is TRBV9 and J is TRBJ2-7; D gene uncertain. The clonotype comes from an adult man with Graves' ophthalmopathy. CDR3 DNA: TGTGCCAGCGGCCGGGCGCCCGCTGGGAACGAGCAGTACTTC. Protein: CASGRAPAGNEQYF.